Shown below are 17 T cell receptor beta chains from a single sample sequenced in a study of CD8 T cell repertoires and HIV-1 epitope variants. Libraries were prepared by immunoSEQ multiplex PCR; TCRdb keeps only in-frame clonotypes and omits some of them. Here the sample spans 1,000 or so clones, over 65% being singletons. These receptors' targets are unknown. Sequenced material: cultured CD8+ T cells derived from PBMCs. The receptors were gathered from a male donor with HIV.

CDR3 coding DNA: TGCGCCAGCAGCCGAGGGGGGGCGAACACTGAAGCTTTCTTT. Translated, it gives CASSRGGANTEAFF. V gene TRBV5-1 combines with J gene TRBJ1-1, with D possibly matching TRBD1 (6 bases). Germline V lookup: CDR1 SGHRS, CDR2 YFSETQ. With 4 bases removed from V and 1 base from J, the gap between germline ends came to 11 bases. The CDR3 length is 14 residues.

CDR3 protein: CASSLALGGGSNEQFF. CDR3 nucleotide sequence: TGTGCCAGCAGCTTGGCCCTGGGGGGCGGTAGTAATGAGCAGTTCTTC. The gene calls are TRBV5-6 and TRBJ2-1, with D perhaps given as TRBD1 or TRBD2 (6 bases each). Trimming cost V 0 bases and J 7 bases, with 17 bases left between them. The CDR3 loop spans 16 amino acids. Germline lookup yields CDR1 SGHDT and CDR2 YYEEEE.

V gene TRBV1 combines with J gene TRBJ2-7; the table's D gene call, TRBD2, was not cross checked with the DNA. TRBV1 has pseudogene status. The CDR3 totals 13 residues. The CDR3 nucleotides read TGCACCAGCAGCCATTCTCTGCGGTACGAGCAGTACTTC. Translation gives CTSSHSLRYEQYF.

J is TRBJ1-2 and V is TRBV30, with D possibly being TRBD1 (6 bases). Trimming shortened V by 2 bases and J by 4 bases, and 23 bases separated the two germline ends. The CDR3 is 17 amino acids. The germline gives CDR1 GTSNPN, CDR2 SVGIG (reference sequence). The CDR3 sequence is CAWSLGGIQGFSYGYTF. The DNA of the CDR3 is TGTGCCTGGAGTCTCGGAGGAATACAGGGCTTCTCCTATGGCTACACCTTC.

In its sample, this clone was seen a few times. The chain links TRBV7-9 to TRBJ2-1, with a tentative D call TRBD2 (5 bases). V was cut by 5 bases and J by 8 bases, with 13 bases left in between. CDR3 size: 13 residues. Germline CDR1 SEHNR, CDR2 FQNEAQ (reference sequence). The CDR3 is CASSPGSADEQFF. The CDR3 coding sequence is TGTGCCAGCAGCCCTGGATCAGCGGATGAGCAGTTCTTC.

This rearrangement joins TRBV9 to TRBJ1-1; D is perhaps TRBD1 (5 bases). The V end lost 6 bases, the J end lost 4 bases, and 13 bases lay between the germline ends. CDR1 is SGDLS and CDR2 is YYNGEE in the germline V gene. This CDR3 comprises 13 residues. DNA of the CDR3: TGTGCCAGCAATCAGGGTTTGGGCACTGAAGCTTTCTTT. It yields the protein CASNQGLGTEAFF.

This clone was counted a few times. The gene calls are TRBV28 and TRBJ2-1; TRBD2 agrees at 8 bases. V trimming: 1 base; J trimming: 10 bases; junction bases outside the gene matches: 6. The CDR3 is 14 residues long. Germline loops: CDR1 MDHEN, CDR2 SYDVKM. CDR3 DNA sequence: TGTGCCAGCAGTTTATCGCGGGGGGCTATGGAGCAGTTCTTC. Protein sequence: CASSLSRGAMEQFF.

The CDR3 sequence: CASSQDPAGASNEQFF. CDR3 in DNA: TGCGCCAGCAGCCAAGACCCAGCGGGGGCCTCCAATGAGCAGTTCTTC. The V and J genes are TRBV4-3 and TRBJ2-1, with 8 bases aligning to TRBD2. The junction had 7 bases not matched to a gene; V was cut back by 0 bases and J by 6 bases. The CDR3 contains 16 residues. The germline V gene has CDR1 LGHNA and CDR2 YSLEER.

This clone was picked up a small number of times. The chain is built from TRBV6-5 and TRBJ1-1; D ambiguous. The CDR3 has 14 residues. Trimming removed 1 base from V and 0 bases from J, with 6 bases in between. The germline CDR1 and CDR2 sequences are MNHEY and SVGAGI. Here the CDR3 DNA reads TGTGCCAGCAGTTACTTGGATATGAACACTGAAGCTTTCTTT. Translated: CASSYLDMNTEAFF.

This clone was found once. The chain carries TRBV4-3 and TRBJ2-5, with 10 bases lining up with TRBD2. J lost 4 bases, V lost 1 base, and 9 bases had no gene match. The germline V gene encodes CDR1 LGHNA and CDR2 YSLEER. This CDR3 has 17 amino acids. CDR3 amino acids: CASSQAASGGLLETQYF. The CDR3 DNA reads TGCGCCAGCAGCCAAGCAGCTAGCGGGGGTTTACTAGAGACCCAGTACTTC.

The chain has TRBV7-8 and TRBJ2-7, with a tentative D call TRBD1 (5 bases). V was cut by 2 bases and J by 2 bases, with 16 bases left in between. This CDR3 is built from 16 residues. The germline CDR1 and CDR2 sequences are SGHVS and FQNEAQ. The CDR3, as DNA: TGTGCCAGCAGCTTAATGGACATGGGAACCACCTACGAGCAGTACTTC. The encoded protein is CASSLMDMGTTYEQYF.

The rearrangement joins TRBV9 to TRBJ2-5; 7 bases are a match to TRBD2. CDR1 and CDR2 (germline): SGDLS, YYNGEE. Trimming at V came to 3 bases and at J to 6 bases, leaving 11 bases not matched to a gene. CDR3 size: 15 residues. The CDR3 DNA is TGTGCCAGCAGCGGCCGGGACTATGAGCGGCAGACCCAGTACTTC. This codes for CASSGRDYERQTQYF. The whole variable domain, filled in from reference TRBV9 and TRBJ2-5, reads DSGVTQTPKHLITATGQRVTLRCSPRSGDLSVYWYQQSLDQGLQFLIQYYNGEERAKGNILERFSAQQFPDLHSELNLSSLELGDSALYFCASSGRDYERQTQYFGPGTRLLVL.

The V gene is TRBV4-3, the J gene TRBJ2-1, with 10 bases matching TRBD2. This CDR3 spans 16 amino acids. The J segment lost 9 bases and the V segment lost 0 bases, leaving 8 bases of the junction unmatched. The germline V gene encodes CDR1 LGHNA and CDR2 YSLEER. In nucleotides, the CDR3 is TGCGCCAGCAGCCAAGATACAAGCGGGGGGGCAAGTGAGCAGTTCTTC. Encoded protein: CASSQDTSGGASEQFF.

The genes are TRBV6-5 and TRBJ1-2; the D is unclear. This CDR3 has 16 amino acids. Germline CDR1 reads MNHEY; CDR2 reads SVGAGI. Trimming took 0 bases from V and 2 from J, leaving 13 bases between them. DNA for the CDR3: TGTGCCAGCAGTTACTCGATTTCGCGAAGCAACTATGGCTACACCTTC. Encoded protein: CASSYSISRSNYGYTF.

The CDR3 nucleotides are TGTGCCAGCAGGGGACAGGGATTAGAGACCCAGTACTTC. Translation: CASRGQGLETQYF. The J gene is TRBJ2-5, the V gene TRBV5-8; 9 bases are a match to TRBD1. Germline trimming cut 5 bases from V and 4 bases from J; bases unmatched to any gene: 3. Germline CDR1 is SGHTS and CDR2 is YDEGEE. This CDR3 comprises 13 residues.

The rearrangement joins TRBV5-6 to TRBJ1-6; the D is unclear. CDR1 is SGHDT and CDR2 is YYEEEE in the germline V gene. This CDR3 contains 14 residues. The V gene lost 0 bases and the J gene lost 9 bases, with 10 bases spanning the gap. The CDR3 here is CASSLAEMGSPLHF. CDR3 bases: TGTGCCAGCAGCTTGGCCGAAATGGGTTCACCCCTCCACTTT.

This chain connects TRBV15 to TRBJ2-4, with TRBD1 as a possible D gene (6 bases). Trimming took off 5 bases at V and 9 bases at J, with 11 bases between the two ends. Per the germline V gene, CDR1 is LNHNV and CDR2 is YYDKDF (reference sequence). This CDR3 has 12 amino acids. CDR3 loop: CATSRRGGIQYF. DNA of the CDR3: TGTGCCACCAGCCGGAGAGGGGGCATTCAGTACTTC. Full variable domain (remainder filled in from reference TRBV15 and TRBJ2-4): DAMVIQNPRYQVTQFGKPVTLSCSQTLNHNVMYWYQQKSSQAPKLLFHYYDKDFNNEADTPDNFQSRRPNTSFCFLDIRSPGLGDTAMYLCATSRRGGIQYFGAGTRLSVL.